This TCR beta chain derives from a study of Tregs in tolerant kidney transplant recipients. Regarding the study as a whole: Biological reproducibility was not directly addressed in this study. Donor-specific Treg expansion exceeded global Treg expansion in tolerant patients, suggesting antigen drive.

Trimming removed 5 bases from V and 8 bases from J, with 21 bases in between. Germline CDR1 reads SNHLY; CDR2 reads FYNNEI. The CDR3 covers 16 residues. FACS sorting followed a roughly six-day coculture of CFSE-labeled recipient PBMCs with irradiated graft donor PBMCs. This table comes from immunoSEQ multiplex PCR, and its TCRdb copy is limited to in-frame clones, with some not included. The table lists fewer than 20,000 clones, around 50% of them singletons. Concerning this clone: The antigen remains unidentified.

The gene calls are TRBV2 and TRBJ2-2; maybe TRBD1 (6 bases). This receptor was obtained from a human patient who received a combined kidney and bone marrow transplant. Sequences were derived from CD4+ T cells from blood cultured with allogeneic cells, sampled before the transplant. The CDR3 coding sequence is TGTGCCAGCAGTCCCAGGGCCAGGGGAATGTATGGGGAGCTGTTTTTT. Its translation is CASSPRARGMYGELFF.